Listed here is a single TCR beta chain. These data are taken from a study of blood T cell repertoires in COVID-19. The overall study: COVID-19 samples from acute and convalescent phases originated in the United States, Italy and Spain. PBMCs, B-cell-depleted T cells, or T cells were the source of the cDNA or gDNA that made up the material.

The CDR3 runs to 11 residues. Trimming removed 2 bases from V and 12 bases from J, with 10 bases in between. Germline V CDR1 and CDR2: MNHEY, SVGAGI. As processed by the authors: Reference gene primer amplification gave estimated nucleated cell counts. Generated by immunoSEQ multiplex PCR, the TCRdb table keeps only in-frame clones and is missing some. V and J calls and clone size are those listed in that table; D and trimming were worked out from the DNA. Of 200,000 to 250,000 clones in the sample, 85% are singletons; the top ten hold approximately 0.89%. Input material: peripheral blood. The V and J genes are TRBV6-5 and TRBJ1-1, with D maybe TRBD1 (6 bases). The receptor was isolated from a man in his forties with acute or convalescent COVID-19. CDR3 sequence (DNA): TGTGCCAGCAGTTACAGACAGGTAACTTTCTTT. It encodes CASSYRQVTFF.